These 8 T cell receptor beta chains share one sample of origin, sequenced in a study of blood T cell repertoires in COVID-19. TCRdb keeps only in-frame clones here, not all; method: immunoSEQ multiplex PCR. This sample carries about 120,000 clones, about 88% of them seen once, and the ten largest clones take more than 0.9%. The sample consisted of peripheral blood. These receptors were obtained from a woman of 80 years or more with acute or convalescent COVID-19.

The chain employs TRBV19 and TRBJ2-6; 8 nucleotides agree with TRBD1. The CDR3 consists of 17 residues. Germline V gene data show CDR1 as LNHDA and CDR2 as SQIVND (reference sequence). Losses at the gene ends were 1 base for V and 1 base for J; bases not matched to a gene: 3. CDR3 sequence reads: CASSIGDRLSGANVLTF. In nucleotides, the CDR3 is TGTGCCAGTAGTATAGGGGACAGGCTTTCTGGGGCCAACGTCCTGACTTTC.

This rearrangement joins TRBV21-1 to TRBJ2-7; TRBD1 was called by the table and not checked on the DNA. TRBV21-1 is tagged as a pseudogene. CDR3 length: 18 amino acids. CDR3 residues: CASSNRDRERKTSYEQYF. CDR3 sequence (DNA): TGTGCCAGCAGCAACAGGGACAGGGAGAGGAAGACGTCCTACGAGCAGTACTTC.

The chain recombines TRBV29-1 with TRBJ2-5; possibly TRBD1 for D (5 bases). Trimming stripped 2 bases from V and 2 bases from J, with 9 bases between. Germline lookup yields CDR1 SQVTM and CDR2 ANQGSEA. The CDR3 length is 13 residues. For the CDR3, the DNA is TGCAGCGTTGAATCGGACATACAAGAGACCCAGTACTTC. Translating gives CSVESDIQETQYF. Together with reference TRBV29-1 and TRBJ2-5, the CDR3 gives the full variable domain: SAVISQKPSRDICQRGTSLTIQCQVDSQVTMMFWYRQQPGQSLTLIATANQGSEATYESGFVIDKFPISRPNLTFSTLTVSNMSPEDSSIYLCSVESDIQETQYFGPGTRLLVL.

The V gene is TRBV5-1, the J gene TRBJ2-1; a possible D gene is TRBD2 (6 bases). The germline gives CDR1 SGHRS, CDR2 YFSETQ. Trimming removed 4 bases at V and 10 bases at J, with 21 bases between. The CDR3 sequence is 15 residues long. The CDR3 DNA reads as TGCGCCAGCAGCCCGGGAGCGGAGAGAGGTCGGGAGCAGTTCTTC. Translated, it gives CASSPGAERGREQFF.

The CDR3 is CASSQTGDNSPLHF. The CDR3 DNA sequence: TGTGCCAGCAGTCAGACAGGTGATAATTCACCCCTCCACTTT. This sequence joins TRBV3-1 (or the pseudogene TRBV3-2) and TRBJ1-6; D possibly corresponds to TRBD1 (6 bases). Germline lookup yields CDR1 LGHDT and CDR2 YNNKEL (reference sequence). The CDR3 consists of 14 residues. The germline V and J ends were trimmed by 6 bases and 5 bases, with 11 bases remaining between them.

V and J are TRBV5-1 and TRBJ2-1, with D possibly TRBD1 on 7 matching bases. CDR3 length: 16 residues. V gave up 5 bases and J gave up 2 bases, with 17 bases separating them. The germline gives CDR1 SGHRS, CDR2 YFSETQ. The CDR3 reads CASRGTTGRTYNEQFF. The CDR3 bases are TGCGCCAGCAGGGGAACGACAGGGAGGACCTACAATGAGCAGTTCTTC.

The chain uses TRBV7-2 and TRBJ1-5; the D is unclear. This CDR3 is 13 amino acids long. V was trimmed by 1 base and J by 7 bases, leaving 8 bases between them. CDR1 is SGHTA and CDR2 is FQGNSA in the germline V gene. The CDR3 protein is CASSLGPEQPQHF. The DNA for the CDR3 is TGTGCCAGCAGCTTAGGCCCAGAACAGCCCCAGCATTTT.

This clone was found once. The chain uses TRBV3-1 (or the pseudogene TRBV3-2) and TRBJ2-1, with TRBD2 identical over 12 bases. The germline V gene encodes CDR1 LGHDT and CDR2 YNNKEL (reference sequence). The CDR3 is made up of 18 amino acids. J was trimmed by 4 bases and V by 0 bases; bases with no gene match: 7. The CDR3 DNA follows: TGTGCCAGCAGCCAAGAGGGGCTAGCGGGGGGGCCTTACAATGAGCAGTTCTTC. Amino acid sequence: CASSQEGLAGGPYNEQFF.